This TCR beta chain is drawn from a study of T-cell reconstitution after alpha-beta-depleted transplantation in children (dated by TCRdb to between 2015 and 2016). About the study as a whole: The study quantitatively tracked T-cell immune reconstitution after TCRalphabeta/CD19-depleted allogeneic hematopoietic cell transplantation in children using TCR repertoire profiling.

CDR1 SEHNR and CDR2 FQNEAQ are derived from the germline V gene (reference sequence). Deletion took 3 bases off V and 6 bases off J, with a span of 11 bases between the germline ends. The CDR3 contains 14 residues, cysteine and phenylalanine counted. Of all the DNA, just the CDR3 is kept, 42 bases in frame from base 1. Libraries were made using PCR. Sequencer: Illumina HiSeq 2500. To normalize quantification of the TCRbeta repertoire, the TCR libraries were built with molecular barcoding that relied on unique molecular identifiers. Starting from the raw public reads, TCRdb applied fastp trimming at Q25, assembled clones with MiXCR and retained in-frame beta chains. Duplicate CDR3 protein sequences are folded into a single record with the most common DNA and genes. In this sample the table shows some 500,000 distinct CDR3 sequences, less than 35% of which occur a single time. 2% to 3% of the sample rests with the top ten.

A remark on this clonotype: It has no known antigen specificity. There are no base qualities to consult, and no much larger clone falls within one base.

The TCR originated in a human donor who donated a stem cell graft to a child with aplastic anemia. The sequence links TRBV7-9 to TRBJ1-4, with the identity of the D gene unclear. The sequencing used PBMCs from the stem cell graft donor, collected from the stem cell graft. The encoded CDR3 is CASSLGGFDEKLFF. The DNA is as follows: TGTGCCAGCAGCTTGGGAGGGTTCGATGAAAAACTGTTTTTT.